Reported below is one TCR beta chain. What it binds is unknown. This entry comes from a study of vaccination and CD4 T cells after COVID-19. Germline CDR1 SGHAT, CDR2 FQNNGV. Losses at the gene ends were 6 bases for V and 1 base for J; bases not matched to a gene: 11. The CDR3 totals 16 residues. Treatment noted: roughly 10-day PBMC culture with coronavirus spike peptide pools or control peptides (ViraFEST assay). The unexposed donor gave CD4+ T cells before the COVID-19 pandemic (2011-2018). The Oncomine TCR Beta short-read assay was what sequenced the DNA obtained from cultured CD4+ T cells. TCRdb passed the PCR reads through MiXCR, listing each CDR3 protein once. The repertoire holds 8,000 to 9,000 distinct CDR3 sequences, with about half as singletons.

This clonotype was sampled from a human donor in good health. Sequencing was carried out using CD4+ T cells from blood, cultured in vitro. The V and J genes are TRBV11-2 and TRBJ1-1; TRBD1 aligns across 7 bases. CDR3 region: CASRSLRGTANTEAFF. As DNA, the CDR3 is TGTGCCAGCAGATCCCTCCGCGGGACAGCGAACACTGAAGCTTTCTTT.